This section outlines one TCR beta chain sequence together with its context. Clones were read by immunoSEQ multiplex PCR, and TCRdb kept only the in-frame ones, dropping some. The sample holds roughly 180,000 clones, about 83% seen once. The data stem from a study of Ad26.COV2.S vaccination and SARS-CoV-2 variants. V lost 4 bases, J lost 2 bases, and 16 bases lay in between. This CDR3 has 16 amino acids. CDR1 is MNHNS, CDR2 SASEGT, per germline. The rearrangement links TRBV6-1 to TRBJ2-3, with a tentative D call TRBD2 (7 bases). This TCR was sampled from a human donor who had recovered from COVID-19. The material was peripheral blood, obtained after recovery from COVID-19. The CDR3 here is CASSGPWGGPTDTQYF. CDR3 in DNA: TGTGCCAGCAGTGGCCCCTGGGGGGGCCCCACAGATACGCAGTATTTT.